Sequencing of this T cell receptor beta chain was carried out in a study of T cell responses to AZD1222 COVID-19 vaccine. The study's findings and limits: Baseline seropositivity occurred in only a handful of AZD1222 recipients. Spike as a whole was targeted by vaccine-associated CD4 TCRs, dominant at 160-218 and 743-854. Within unmutated variant regions lay the reported targets of nearly half of spike-specific TCRs.

The data were produced by immunoSEQ multiplex PCR, yet TCRdb's version contains in-frame clones alone and is incomplete. The sample has about 30,000 clones; roughly 90% are singletons. A word on this clone: Its antigen is as yet unknown.

Germline-derived CDR1 and CDR2 are LNHDA and SQIVND (reference sequence). The CDR3 extends over 13 amino acids. V dropped 4 bases and J dropped 6; count of bases not matched to a gene: 4. The genes are TRBV19 and TRBJ1-2; 8 nucleotides line up with TRBD1. This clonotype was obtained from an adult in good health. The specimen comprised peripheral blood, sampled on day 0 of AZD1222 vaccination. CDR3 DNA: TGTGCCAGTAGTACCCGGACAGGGAATGGCTACACCTTC. It is translated as CASSTRTGNGYTF.